The source of this T cell receptor (beta chain) is a study of blood T cell repertoires in COVID-19. The CDR3 sequence is 15 residues long. Trimming pared 2 bases from V and 1 base from J, leaving 12 bases between. Germline V lookup: CDR1 SGHNT, CDR2 YENEEA. This clone was observed a single time. TCRdb's copy holds only in-frame clones and misses some; the assay was immunoSEQ multiplex PCR. The sample contains 110,000 to 150,000 clones, 86% of which appear only once. The chain joins TRBV11-3 to TRBJ2-7, with D tentatively TRBD2 (6 bases). Specimen: peripheral blood. This receptor was taken from a woman aged 60-75 years with acute or convalescent COVID-19. DNA of the CDR3: TGTGCCAGCAGCTTACTCGGACTATCATCCTACGAGCAGTACTTC. Protein: CASSLLGLSSYEQYF.